The 27 T cell receptor beta chains listed next were all sequenced from one sample in a study of CD8 T cells in ankylosing spondylitis (dated by TCRdb to about 2017). Libraries were constructed by 5' RACE. Instrument used: Illumina HiSeq 2500. TCRdb cleaned the public reads at Q25 with fastp, built clones with MiXCR and kept in-frame beta chains. Every entry covers one CDR3 protein and lists the most common genes and DNA from its rows. This sample has 200,000 or so distinct CDR3 sequences in its table, and over 10% of those were observed once. Approximately 9.9% of the sample is taken by the ten largest. The sequenced sample was blood, either unsorted or a sorted T cell fraction (not recorded which). The origin of the receptors is a female donor with ankylosing spondylitis or in good health (not recorded which).

This clonotype was picked up many times. V gene TRBV14 combines with J gene TRBJ1-6; D remains unclear. The CDR3 consists of 13 residues. V was pared by 0 bases and J by 13 bases, with 10 bases between. CDR1 and CDR2 (germline): SGHDN, FVKESK. Written as DNA, the CDR3 is TGTGCCAGCAGCCAAGATCGAGGAGGGCCCCTCCACTTT. This encodes CASSQDRGGPLHF.

This clonotype was seen a handful of times. The rearrangement links TRBV28 to TRBJ2-1, with 9 bases that match TRBD1. Per germline, CDR1 MDHEN and CDR2 SYDVKM. The trim removed 4 bases at V and 8 bases at J, leaving 6 bases unmatched. CDR3 length: 14 amino acids. The CDR3 here is CASSSTGGSDEQFF. The CDR3 DNA reads TGTGCCAGCAGTTCCACAGGGGGCTCTGATGAGCAGTTCTTC.

This clonotype was detected only a few times. The chain carries TRBV7-4 and TRBJ2-1; 7 positions agree with TRBD1. This CDR3 is 16 amino acids long. Looked up from germline, CDR1 is SGHVT and CDR2 is SQSDAQ. The junction had 7 bases not matched to a gene; V was cut back by 0 bases and J by 5 bases. The CDR3 reads CASSLAGGALHNEQFF. CDR3 coding DNA: TGTGCCAGCAGCTTAGCAGGGGGCGCCCTCCACAATGAGCAGTTCTTC.

This clonotype was recorded a few times. This chain links TRBV5-6 with TRBJ2-5; TRBD1 agrees at 7 bases. CDR3 length: 13 residues. Losses at the gene ends were 6 bases for V and 4 bases for J; bases not matched to a gene: 6. Germline values: CDR1 SGHDT, CDR2 YYEEEE. The DNA for the CDR3 is TGTGCCAGCAACAGACAGGGTGGAGAGACCCAGTACTTC. Encoded protein: CASNRQGGETQYF. The full variable domain, in which reference TRBV5-6 and TRBJ2-5 provide the parts outside the CDR3, is DAGVTQSPTHLIKTRGQQVTLRCSPKSGHDTVSWYQQALGQGPQFIFQYYEEEERQRGNFPDRFSGHQFPNYSSELNVNALLLGDSALYLCASNRQGGETQYFGPGTRLLVL.

The gene calls are TRBV19 and TRBJ1-5; 10 positions agree with TRBD1. The CDR3 runs to 19 residues. The germline V gene encodes CDR1 LNHDA and CDR2 SQIVND (reference sequence). J gave up 0 bases and V 9 bases, and 17 bases lay outside the gene matches. The CDR3 nucleotides read TGTGCCAGGAGTGGCGGGCGGGACAGGGGTTTGAATAGCAATCAGCCCCAGCATTTT. Its protein is CARSGGRDRGLNSNQPQHF.

In its sample, this clonotype was seen many times. J is TRBJ2-2 and V is TRBV5-5; D call uncertain. Germline V lookup: CDR1 SGHKS, CDR2 YYEKEE (reference sequence). The length of the CDR3 is 15 residues. The V gene lost 3 bases and the J gene lost 2 bases, with 11 bases spanning the gap. In DNA form, the CDR3 reads TGTGCCAGCAGCTCCCTGCAGTTCAACACCGGGGAGCTGTTTTTT. It yields the protein CASSSLQFNTGELFF.

This clonotype has just a few counts. This chain joins TRBV7-8 and TRBJ2-2; TRBD1 or TRBD2 may be the D gene (5 bases each). This CDR3 region has 14 residues. Germline V gene sequence: CDR1 SGHVS, CDR2 FQNEAQ. The ends were cut back, 4 bases at V and 7 bases at J, with 13 bases in the middle. The chain's CDR3 is CASSSRERGGELFF. The CDR3 region has the DNA TGTGCCAGCAGCTCCAGGGAGAGGGGCGGGGAGCTGTTTTTT.

This clonotype was observed many times. The V call is TRBV4-3, the J call TRBJ2-1; D gene ambiguous. The ends were cut back, 4 bases at V and 8 bases at J, with 15 bases in the middle. This CDR3 has 14 residues. Per the germline V gene, CDR1 is LGHNA and CDR2 is YSLEER. The DNA for the CDR3 is TGCGCCAGCAGCCCGAGATGGAGTGGCGATGAGCAGTTCTTC. Protein product: CASSPRWSGDEQFF.

This clonotype was counted ten times or more. The chain uses TRBV7-2 and TRBJ1-1; TRBD1 matches at 10 bases. The CDR3 sequence is 14 residues long. Germline CDR1 and CDR2: SGHTA and FQGNSA. V shed 7 bases and J 1 base; nucleotides not matched to a gene: 3. DNA of the CDR3: TGTGCCAGCACCCGGGACAGGGGGAACACTGAAGCTTTCTTT. It specifies CASTRDRGNTEAFF.

This clonotype was counted many times. This chain links TRBV20-1 with TRBJ1-2, with D uncertain. Germline lookup yields CDR1 DFQATT and CDR2 SNEGSKA (reference sequence). The V gene lost 3 bases and the J gene lost 8 bases, with 10 bases spanning the gap. The CDR3 totals 11 residues. CDR3: CSASLGSGYTF. CDR3 coding DNA: TGCAGTGCTAGTTTGGGGAGCGGCTACACCTTC.

This clonotype was seen at least ten times. The genes are TRBV5-1 and TRBJ1-5; D gene unclear. Trimming took off 3 bases at V and 2 bases at J, with 9 bases between the two ends. Germline values: CDR1 SGHRS, CDR2 YFSETQ. The CDR3 is 14 residues long. CDR3 DNA: TGCGCCAGCAGCTACAAGTGGGGCAATCAGCCCCAGCATTTT. Encoded protein: CASSYKWGNQPQHF.

The V and J genes are TRBV7-8 and TRBJ2-7; 16 bases align to TRBD2. V dropped 0 bases and J dropped 3; count of bases not matched to a gene: 8. The CDR3 extends over 19 amino acids. The germline V gene encodes CDR1 SGHVS and CDR2 FQNEAQ. CDR3 in amino acids: CASSLAAGTSGRVHYEQYF. CDR3 DNA sequence: TGTGCCAGCAGCTTAGCCGCCGGGACTAGCGGGAGGGTACACTACGAGCAGTACTTC.

This clonotype has a count of ten or more. The chain uses TRBV30 and TRBJ1-1; TRBD1 agrees at 7 bases. This CDR3 has 16 amino acids. The V gene's germline CDR1 is GTSNPN and CDR2 SVGIG (reference sequence). V shed 3 bases and J 0 bases; nucleotides not matched to a gene: 10. The CDR3 region is CAWRDRIGRLNTEAFF. The CDR3 region has the DNA TGTGCCTGGAGGGACAGGATAGGACGATTGAACACTGAAGCTTTCTTT.

J is TRBJ1-6 and V is TRBV5-1; the D is unclear. V lost 0 bases and J lost 7, with 11 bases in between. Germline V lookup: CDR1 SGHRS, CDR2 YFSETQ. CDR3 size: 15 residues. The CDR3 region is CASSLDSLYNSPLHF. The CDR3 nucleotides are TGCGCCAGCAGCTTGGACAGCCTATACAATTCACCCCTCCACTTT.

A few counts support this clonotype. This rearrangement joins TRBV12-3 or TRBV12-4 to TRBJ2-7; D possibly matches TRBD1 or TRBD2 (5 bases each). The CDR3 length is 16 residues. V was shortened by 8 bases and J by 5 bases, with 25 bases between the two germline ends. CDR3 coding DNA: TGTGCCAGCGCCCCTCTAACAAATCTTTGGGGGAACGAGCAGTACTTC. This codes for CASAPLTNLWGNEQYF.

This sequence joins TRBV20-1 and TRBJ1-2, with 7 bases fitting TRBD1. The CDR3 runs to 12 residues. CDR1 is DFQATT and CDR2 is SNEGSKA in the germline V gene (reference sequence). V shed 3 bases, J shed 7 bases, and the junction held 5 bases outside the gene matches. CDR3 in amino acids: CSARINRGGYTF. The DNA of the CDR3 is TGCAGTGCTAGGATCAACAGGGGTGGCTACACCTTC.

The sample holds a few counts of this clonotype. This sequence joins TRBV29-1 and TRBJ1-1, with 9 bases matching TRBD1. Losses at the gene ends were 5 bases for V and 4 bases for J; bases not matched to a gene: 8. Germline CDR1 SQVTM, CDR2 ANQGSEA. This CDR3 has 14 residues. The CDR3 protein is CSVFLMTGGTEAFF. CDR3 bases: TGCAGCGTTTTCCTAATGACAGGGGGCACTGAAGCTTTCTTT.

This clonotype was counted many times. The chain is built from TRBV5-1 and TRBJ2-7; 10 nucleotides match TRBD2. CDR1 is SGHRS and CDR2 is YFSETQ in the germline V gene. The V segment lost 2 bases and the J segment 7 bases; nucleotides outside the gene matches: 9. The CDR3 is 15 amino acids. CDR3 in amino acids: CASSFTLAGAGEQYF. CDR3 DNA: TGCGCCAGCAGCTTTACTCTAGCGGGAGCGGGTGAGCAGTACTTC.

V gene TRBV27 combines with J gene TRBJ1-2; tentatively, D is TRBD1 (5 bases). Per germline, CDR1 MNHEY and CDR2 SMNVEV (reference sequence). The CDR3 loop spans 14 amino acids. The germline V and J ends were trimmed by 2 bases and 4 bases, with 11 bases remaining between them. CDR3 in amino acids: CASSLRQRGYGYTF. CDR3 in DNA: TGTGCCAGCAGTTTACGACAGCGTGGCTATGGCTACACCTTC.

The gene calls are TRBV6-2 or TRBV6-3 and TRBJ2-7, with D uncertain. The germline CDR1 and CDR2 sequences are MNHEY and SVGEGT. V was shortened by 3 bases and J by 2 bases, with 14 bases between the two germline ends. This CDR3 is built from 15 residues. CDR3: CASSYHVYSTYEQYF. CDR3 sequence (DNA): TGTGCCAGCAGTTATCACGTTTATTCCACCTACGAGCAGTACTTC.

This clonotype has at least ten counts. The rearrangement joins TRBV4-1 to TRBJ2-3; 7 nucleotides agree with TRBD1. Germline trimming cut 2 bases from V and 2 bases from J; bases unmatched to any gene: 7. Germline V gene sequence: CDR1 MGHRA, CDR2 YSYEKL. The CDR3 has 16 residues. The chain's CDR3 is CASSQNPGQITDTQYF. The CDR3 bases are TGCGCCAGCAGCCAAAACCCGGGACAGATCACAGATACGCAGTATTTT.

This chain uses TRBV12-3 or TRBV12-4 with TRBJ2-1; TRBD1 matches 10 bases. The CDR3 sequence is 14 residues long. Trimming at V came to 6 bases and at J to 6 bases, leaving 5 bases not matched to a gene. CDR3 in amino acids: CASRSRDRGNEQFF. CDR3 sequence (DNA): TGTGCCAGCAGATCCCGGGACAGGGGCAATGAGCAGTTCTTC.

This clonotype occurred many times. The V and J genes are TRBV29-1 and TRBJ2-1, with 10 positions matching TRBD2. Per the germline V gene, CDR1 is SQVTM and CDR2 is ANQGSEA. This CDR3 region has 14 residues. Trimming at V came to 5 bases and at J to 10 bases, leaving 11 bases not matched to a gene. The DNA of the CDR3 is TGCAGCGTTCAGGGACTAGCGCCCCAAGGGGAGCAGTTCTTC. Its protein is CSVQGLAPQGEQFF.

This clonotype was recorded many times. CDR3 protein: CASSPRTGFGSYEQYF. CDR3 coding DNA: TGTGCCAGCAGTCCACGGACAGGGTTTGGTTCCTACGAGCAGTACTTC. The V and J genes are TRBV7-3 and TRBJ2-7, with TRBD1 matching over 8 bases. This CDR3 has 16 amino acids. Trimming took 6 bases from V and 1 from J; bases not matched to a gene: 11. CDR1 is SGHTA and CDR2 is FQGTGA in the germline V gene.

The table lists this clonotype with a few counts. The chain has TRBV27 and TRBJ2-1; 10 nucleotides line up with TRBD1. After removal of 5 bases from V and 0 bases from J, the junction contained 13 bases not matched to a gene. The CDR3 extends over 19 amino acids. Per germline, CDR1 MNHEY and CDR2 SMNVEV (reference sequence). CDR3: CASSLSTPRTGGSYNEQFF. The CDR3 DNA sequence: TGTGCCAGCAGTCTCAGTACCCCCCGGACAGGGGGCTCCTACAATGAGCAGTTCTTC.

The CDR3: CASSLDRQANSGNTIYF. CDR3 DNA: TGTGCCAGCAGCTTGGATCGGCAGGCGAACTCTGGAAACACCATATATTTT. The chain recombines TRBV5-5 with TRBJ1-3; D is ambiguous. Germline V CDR1 and CDR2: SGHKS, YYEKEE (reference sequence). The V end lost 0 bases, the J end lost 0 bases, and 13 bases lay between the germline ends. CDR3 size: 17 residues.

This clonotype has at least ten counts. The CDR3 protein is CASSLTSVTSYGYTF. CDR3 nucleotides: TGCGCCAGCAGCTTGACGTCCGTGACAAGCTATGGCTACACCTTC. The chain joins TRBV5-1 to TRBJ1-2, with unresolved D. The germline V and J ends were trimmed by 1 base and 4 bases, with 14 bases remaining between them. Germline lookup yields CDR1 SGHRS and CDR2 YFSETQ. The CDR3 has 15 residues.